These 31 T cell receptor beta chains share one sample of origin, sequenced in a study of cytotoxic CD8 clonotypes in ibrutinib-treated CLL. The assay was immunoSEQ multiplex PCR, and TCRdb's table has in-frame clones only and misses some. The table shows tens of thousands of clones, with 69% occurring only once. The sample consisted of PBMCs, taken at disease progression, from a patient treated with ibrutinib. The receptors originated from a human donor with chronic lymphocytic leukemia.

The V call is TRBV7-8, the J call TRBJ2-5; 8 bases agree with TRBD1. Germline loops: CDR1 SGHVS, CDR2 FQNEAQ. V dropped 3 bases and J dropped 1; count of bases not matched to a gene: 10. This CDR3 comprises 17 residues. The CDR3 nucleotides read TGTGCCAGCAGCTTTAGATCTCAGGGGGCGCTCCAAGAGACCCAGTACTTC. It yields the protein CASSFRSQGALQETQYF.

The table lists this clone with a few counts. J is TRBJ1-5 and V is TRBV30; the D is unclear. Germline CDR1 reads GTSNPN; CDR2 reads SVGIG (reference sequence). V lost 0 bases to trimming and J lost 6 bases, with 15 bases between them. This CDR3 region has 15 residues. CDR3 in amino acids: CAWSVGTLWIQPQHF. The CDR3 DNA is TGTGCCTGGAGTGTCGGTACCCTCTGGATTCAGCCCCAGCATTTT.

The V and J genes are TRBV27 and TRBJ1-5; tentative D call: TRBD1 (5 bases). V was trimmed by 6 bases and J by 4 bases, leaving 10 bases between them. CDR3 length: 13 residues. The germline CDR1 and CDR2 sequences are MNHEY and SMNVEV (reference sequence). The CDR3 here is CASRLRVNQPQHF. In DNA, the CDR3 is TGTGCCAGCAGACTCAGGGTTAATCAGCCCCAGCATTTT.

The chain employs TRBV7-3 and TRBJ2-3; no reliable D call. This CDR3 has 13 amino acids. V was cut by 3 bases and J by 6 bases, with 10 bases left in between. Looked up from germline, CDR1 is SGHTA and CDR2 is FQGTGA. The CDR3 DNA reads as TGTGCCAGCAGCTTCGGGCCCGGGGATACGCAGTATTTT. Translated: CASSFGPGDTQYF.

The CDR3 reads CASSPGQGNTEAFF. The CDR3 nucleotides read TGTGCCAGCAGCCCCGGACAGGGGAACACTGAAGCTTTCTTT. The V call is TRBV7-3, the J call TRBJ1-1; 8 nucleotides align to TRBD1. CDR3 size: 14 residues. V shed 5 bases and J 1 base; nucleotides not matched to a gene: 3. Per germline, CDR1 SGHTA and CDR2 FQGTGA.

The chain recombines TRBV7-9 with TRBJ2-3; 8 bases align to TRBD2. The CDR3 runs to 14 residues. V was pared by 5 bases and J by 3 bases, with 4 bases of the junction left unmatched. The germline V gene encodes CDR1 SEHNR and CDR2 FQNEAQ (reference sequence). Written as DNA, the CDR3 is TGTGCCAGCAGCGGGAGCGGGGGTACAGATACGCAGTATTTT. Translating it yields CASSGSGGTDTQYF. The full variable domain, in which reference TRBV7-9 and TRBJ2-3 provide the parts outside the CDR3, is DTGVSQNPRHKITKRGQNVTFRCDPISEHNRLYWYRQTLGQGPEFLTYFQNEAQLEKSRLLSDRFSAERPKGSFSTLEIQRTEQGDSAMYLCASSGSGGTDTQYFGPGTRLTVL.

This clone has only a few counts. The chain employs TRBV4-1 and TRBJ2-1, with D perhaps TRBD1 or TRBD2 (5 bases each). The CDR3 runs 14 residues. In germline, CDR1 is MGHRA, CDR2 YSYEKL. V was cut by 3 bases and J by 5 bases, with 11 bases left in between. The CDR3 protein is CASSHPGRHNEQFF. The CDR3, as DNA: TGCGCCAGCAGCCACCCGGGACGTCACAATGAGCAGTTCTTC.

This clone was observed a few times. The V and J genes are TRBV5-1 and TRBJ2-2, with TRBD1 identical over 7 bases. V was clipped by 3 bases and J by 0 bases; unmatched bases: 5. Germline V CDR1 and CDR2: SGHRS, YFSETQ. This CDR3 is 16 amino acids long. The CDR3 is CASSSTGTANTGELFF. The DNA of the CDR3 is TGCGCCAGCAGCTCGACAGGGACGGCGAACACCGGGGAGCTGTTTTTT. Together with reference TRBV5-1 and TRBJ2-2, the CDR3 gives the full variable domain: KAGVTQTPRYLIKTRGQQVTLSCSPISGHRSVSWYQQTPGQGLQFLFEYFSETQRNKGNFPGRFSGRQFSNSRSEMNVSTLELGDSALYLCASSSTGTANTGELFFGEGSRLTVL.

This clone was counted only a few times. V usage is TRBV19 and J usage is TRBJ2-1; the match to TRBD2 covers 12 bases. The V gene's germline CDR1 is LNHDA and CDR2 SQIVND (reference sequence). The CDR3 length is 15 residues. J lost 4 bases, V lost 4 bases, and 2 bases had no gene match. This CDR3 is CASSTLAGGYNEQFF. The CDR3 nucleotides are TGTGCCAGTAGTACACTAGCGGGGGGTTACAATGAGCAGTTCTTC.

V gene TRBV4-3 combines with J gene TRBJ2-7; 9 bases fit TRBD2. The CDR3 contains 16 residues. J was trimmed by 0 bases and V by 3 bases; bases with no gene match: 6. Germline CDR1 is LGHNA and CDR2 is YSLEER. The CDR3: CASSHDSGGPSYEQYF. CDR3 in DNA: TGCGCCAGCAGCCATGATAGCGGGGGCCCCTCCTACGAGCAGTACTTC.

This clone came up a few times. This rearrangement joins TRBV27 to TRBJ2-2, with D possibly being TRBD1 (5 bases). CDR1 is MNHEY, CDR2 SMNVEV, per germline (reference sequence). The CDR3 extends over 13 amino acids. Trimming pared 4 bases from V and 7 bases from J, leaving 10 bases between. The CDR3 region has the DNA TGTGCCAGCAGTTCTGGTCAGGGCGGGGAGCTGTTTTTT. This codes for CASSSGQGGELFF.

The rearrangement links TRBV2 to TRBJ1-1; 7 nucleotides match TRBD1. Trimming at V came to 1 base and at J to 0 bases, leaving 5 bases not matched to a gene. The CDR3 contains 16 residues. Germline assignment: CDR1 SNHLY and CDR2 FYNNEI. Here the CDR3 reads CASSEVDRVMNTEAFF. The CDR3 region has the DNA TGTGCCAGCAGTGAAGTCGACAGGGTGATGAACACTGAAGCTTTCTTT.

This clone was seen just once. J is TRBJ1-5 and V is TRBV19; TRBD1 agrees at 7 bases. Germline assignment: CDR1 LNHDA and CDR2 SQIVND (reference sequence). The CDR3 length is 17 residues. J was trimmed by 6 bases and V by 5 bases; bases with no gene match: 16. CDR3 nucleotides: TGTGCCAGTAGTCCTCCAGAGGGGGCCTGGGCGGTTCAGCCCCAGCATTTT. This translates into CASSPPEGAWAVQPQHF.

The V call is TRBV2, the J call TRBJ1-2; no clear D gene. CDR1 is SNHLY, CDR2 FYNNEI, per germline. Trimming removed 4 bases from V and 6 bases from J, with 9 bases in between. This CDR3 region has 12 residues. The DNA for the CDR3 is TGTGCCAGCAGTGGTACTAGGGATGGCTACACCTTC. It specifies CASSGTRDGYTF.

The chain employs TRBV6-5 and TRBJ2-3, with TRBD1 matching over 7 bases. Trimming at V came to 5 bases and at J to 3 bases, leaving 8 bases not matched to a gene. Germline V CDR1 and CDR2: MNHEY, SVGAGI. The CDR3 runs to 15 residues. The CDR3 is CASSPHRGRTDTQYF. The CDR3 DNA reads TGTGCCAGCAGTCCCCACAGGGGAAGGACAGATACGCAGTATTTT.

The V gene is TRBV27, the J gene TRBJ1-5; D may be TRBD1 (6 bases). The CDR3 spans 14 residues. The V gene's germline CDR1 is MNHEY and CDR2 SMNVEV (reference sequence). Trimming cost V 8 bases and J 8 bases, with 19 bases left between them. In DNA form, the CDR3 reads TGTGCCAGCCGACCGAGGGGGACCGGGGAGCCCCAGCATTTT. Translated: CASRPRGTGEPQHF.

The chain has TRBV7-6 and TRBJ1-3; 9 bases are shared with TRBD1. The CDR3 consists of 15 residues. V lost 3 bases to trimming and J lost 0 bases; unmatched junction nucleotides: 0. Germline-derived CDR1 and CDR2 are SGHVS and FNYEAQ. The CDR3 sequence: CASSLDRGSGNTIYF. As DNA, the CDR3 is TGTGCCAGCAGCTTGGACAGGGGCTCTGGAAACACCATATATTTT.

A single count supports this clone. In DNA form, the CDR3 reads TGCGCCAGCAGCCAAGGTATGGGGACCACCTACGAGCAGTACTTC. Its translation is CASSQGMGTTYEQYF. This chain connects TRBV4-3 to TRBJ2-7; D is perhaps TRBD1 or TRBD2 (5 bases each). The V end was cut by 1 base, the J end by 2 bases, with 12 bases between. Per germline, CDR1 LGHNA and CDR2 YSLEER. The CDR3 spans 15 residues.

The chain combines TRBV7-6 with TRBJ1-6; no definite D call. Germline CDR1 reads SGHVS; CDR2 reads FNYEAQ. Trimming removed 2 bases at V and 0 bases at J, with 2 bases between. This CDR3 is built from 14 residues. As DNA, the CDR3 is TGTGCCAGCAGCTTACTCTCCTATAATTCACCCCTCCACTTT. This gives the protein CASSLLSYNSPLHF.

The rearrangement uses TRBV7-9 and TRBJ1-1; D might be TRBD1 (5 bases). V lost 3 bases to trimming and J lost 6 bases, with 17 bases between them. The CDR3 has 15 residues. Germline V lookup: CDR1 SEHNR, CDR2 FQNEAQ (reference sequence). The CDR3 coding sequence is TGTGCCAGCAGCTTCTCCGGCGCAGGGAAAGCTGAAGCTTTCTTT. Its protein product is CASSFSGAGKAEAFF.

This clone was detected only once. The chain is built from TRBV9 and TRBJ2-3, with 7 nucleotides matching TRBD1. CDR3 length: 13 amino acids. The trim removed 0 bases at V and 9 bases at J, leaving 4 bases unmatched. Germline lookup yields CDR1 SGDLS and CDR2 YYNGEE. CDR3 in amino acids: CASSVESRGTQYF. The CDR3 region has the DNA TGTGCCAGCAGCGTAGAGTCCAGGGGGACGCAGTATTTT.

In its sample, this clone was seen a few times. This chain joins TRBV5-1 and TRBJ1-2; D uncertain. The CDR3 totals 13 residues. V lost 5 bases, J lost 0 bases, and 8 bases lay in between. The germline gives CDR1 SGHRS, CDR2 YFSETQ. As DNA, the CDR3 is TGCGCCAGCAGAATGGGCCCTAACTATGGCTACACCTTC. Translated, it gives CASRMGPNYGYTF.

The gene calls are TRBV6-9 and TRBJ2-7; 7 nucleotides match TRBD1. This CDR3 is built from 16 residues. CDR1 MNHGY and CDR2 SVAAGI come from the germline V gene. Germline trimming cut 7 bases from V and 4 bases from J; bases unmatched to any gene: 16. The CDR3 nucleotides read TGTGCCAGCACCGAACTCCGACAGGGCCCCGTATACGAGCAGTACTTC. It specifies CASTELRQGPVYEQYF.

V and J are TRBV5-6 and TRBJ1-2; perhaps TRBD1 as D (5 bases). The CDR3 contains 15 residues. Germline V gene lookup returns CDR1 SGHDT and CDR2 YYEEEE. Trimming shortened V by 2 bases and J by 3 bases, and 14 bases separated the two germline ends. The CDR3 DNA reads as TGTGCCAGCAGCTTCCGGGACTCAGCCTACTATGGCTACACCTTC. Protein sequence: CASSFRDSAYYGYTF. Filled out from reference TRBV5-6 and TRBJ1-2, the complete variable domain reads DAGVTQSPTHLIKTRGQQVTLRCSPKSGHDTVSWYQQALGQGPQFIFQYYEEEERQRGNFPDRFSGHQFPNYSSELNVNALLLGDSALYLCASSFRDSAYYGYTFGSGTRLTVV.

This clone was recorded a few times. This rearrangement joins TRBV7-9 to TRBJ2-5, with D unclear. V gave up 5 bases and J gave up 5 bases, with 6 bases separating them. Germline lookup yields CDR1 SEHNR and CDR2 FQNEAQ (reference sequence). The CDR3 runs 11 residues. DNA for the CDR3: TGTGCCAGCAGCCCCCGGGAGACCCAGTACTTC. It specifies CASSPRETQYF.

The V and J genes are TRBV19 and TRBJ2-3; D is unresolved. This CDR3 is built from 12 residues. The V end was cut by 7 bases, the J end by 1 base, with 6 bases between. CDR1 is LNHDA and CDR2 is SQIVND in the germline V gene (reference sequence). The DNA of the CDR3 is TGTGCCAGTAAGACGGGCACAGATACGCAGTATTTT. Its translation is CASKTGTDTQYF.

This rearrangement joins TRBV5-5 to TRBJ1-2; D is undetermined. V lost 0 bases, J lost 0 bases, and 9 bases lay in between. The CDR3 runs to 15 residues. Germline V gene sequence: CDR1 SGHKS, CDR2 YYEKEE (reference sequence). This chain's CDR3 is CASSLAGRANYGYTF. In DNA, the CDR3 is TGTGCCAGCAGCTTGGCCGGGCGAGCTAACTATGGCTACACCTTC.

The chain couples TRBV7-6 to TRBJ1-2, with D unclear. CDR3 size: 11 residues. Germline values: CDR1 SGHVS, CDR2 FNYEAQ. V was cut by 7 bases and J by 0 bases, with 3 bases left in between. The CDR3 nucleotides are TGTGCCAGCACGACTAACTATGGCTACACCTTC. Amino acids: CASTTNYGYTF.

V gene TRBV5-1 combines with J gene TRBJ2-5, with TRBD2 matching 10 bases. The junction had 3 bases not matched to a gene; V was cut back by 0 bases and J by 1 base. Germline CDR1 is SGHRS and CDR2 is YFSETQ. The CDR3 covers 16 residues. The CDR3, as DNA: TGCGCCAGCAGCTTGGGGTCTAGCGGGGGCCAAGAGACCCAGTACTTC. Amino acid sequence: CASSLGSSGGQETQYF.

The J gene is TRBJ2-7, the V gene TRBV5-4; the match to TRBD1 covers 7 bases. This CDR3 is built from 15 residues. Germline loops: CDR1 SGHNT, CDR2 YYREEE (reference sequence). The trim removed 0 bases at V and 0 bases at J, leaving 3 bases unmatched. CDR3 nucleotide sequence: TGTGCCAGCAGCTTGGCCGGACAGGTCTCCTACGAGCAGTACTTC. Translating gives CASSLAGQVSYEQYF.

J is TRBJ1-1 and V is TRBV6-6; a possible D gene is TRBD1 (5 bases). V shed 5 bases and J shed 0 bases, with 13 bases lying between them. This CDR3 has 15 amino acids. Per the germline V gene, CDR1 is MNHNY and CDR2 is SVGAGI (reference sequence). The CDR3 DNA reads as TGTGCCAGCAGTCAACGCGTAGGGGTGAACACTGAAGCTTTCTTT. It translates to CASSQRVGVNTEAFF.